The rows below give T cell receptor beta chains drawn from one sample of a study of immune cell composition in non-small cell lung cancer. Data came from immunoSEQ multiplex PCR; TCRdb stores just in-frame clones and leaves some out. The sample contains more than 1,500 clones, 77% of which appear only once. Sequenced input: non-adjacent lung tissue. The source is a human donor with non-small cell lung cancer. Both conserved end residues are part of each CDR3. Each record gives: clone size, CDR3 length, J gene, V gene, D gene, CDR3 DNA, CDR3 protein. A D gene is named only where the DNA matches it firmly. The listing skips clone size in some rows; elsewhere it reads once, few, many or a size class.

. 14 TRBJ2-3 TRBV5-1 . TGCGCCAGCAGCCCGGGACAAGGAAGGGATACGCAGTATTTT CASSPGQGRDTQYF
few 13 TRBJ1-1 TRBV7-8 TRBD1 TGTGCCAGCAGCGCAGGGGGGAACACTGAAGCTTTCTTT CASSAGGNTEAFF
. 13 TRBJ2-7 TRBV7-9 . TGTGCCAGCGTAGGAGGAGGGGCCTACGAGCAGTACTTC CASVGGGAYEQYF
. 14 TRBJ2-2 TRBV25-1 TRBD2 TGTGCCAGCTCCGGAAGCGGGGACACCGGGGAGCTGTTTTTT CASSGSGDTGELFF
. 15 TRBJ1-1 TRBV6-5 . TGTGCCAGCAGTTACGGAGGCAGCCAAAACACTGAAGCTTTCTTT CASSYGGSQNTEAFF
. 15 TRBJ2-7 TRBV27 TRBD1 TGTGCCAGCAGTTTAAGGGGGCAGGGGAACTACGAGCAGTACTTC CASSLRGQGNYEQYF
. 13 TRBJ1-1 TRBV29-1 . TGCAGCGTTTCGGACAGATTGAACACTGAAGCTTTCTTT CSVSDRLNTEAFF
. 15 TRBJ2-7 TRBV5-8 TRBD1 TGTGCCAGCAGCGGACCGGTGGGACAGGGAAGCGAGCAGTACTTC CASSGPVGQGSEQYF
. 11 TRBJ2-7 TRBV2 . TGTGCCAGCAGTGAAGGGAGCGAGCAGTACTTC CASSEGSEQYF
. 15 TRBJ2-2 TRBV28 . TGTGCCAGCAGACCGACAGACATGAACACCGGGGAGCTGTTTTTT CASRPTDMNTGELFF
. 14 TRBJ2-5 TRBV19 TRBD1 TGTGCCAGTGCAGACAGGGCCCTGAGAGAGACCCAGTACTTC CASADRALRETQYF
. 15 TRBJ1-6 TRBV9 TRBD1 TGTGCCAGCAGCGTAGAGGGGGCACCTGGTTCACCCCTCCACTTT CASSVEGAPGSPLHF
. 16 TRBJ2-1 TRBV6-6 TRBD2 TGTGCCAGCAGTTACGACGGCGGGAGCTCCTACAATGAGCAGTTCTTC CASSYDGGSSYNEQFF
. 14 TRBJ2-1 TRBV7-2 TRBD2 TGTGCCAGCAGTTCTAGCGGGGGATTGAATGAGCAGTTCTTC CASSSSGGLNEQFF
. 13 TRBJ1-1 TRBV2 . TGTGCCAGCAGTGTTAGCGGCCGGACTGAAGCTTTCTTT CASSVSGRTEAFF
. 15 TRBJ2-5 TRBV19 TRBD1 TGTGCCAGTAGTATAGTCCCAGGGGGCGAGATTCCTCAGTACTTC CASSIVPGGEIPQYF
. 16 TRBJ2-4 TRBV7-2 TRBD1 TGTGCCAGCAGCACGCAACAGGGGCGCGGAAATATCATTCAGTACTTC CASSTQQGRGNIIQYF
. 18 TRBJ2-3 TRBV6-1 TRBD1 TGTGCCAGCAGTGAAGGGGACAGGGGGGACTCTAGCACAGATACGCAGTATTTT CASSEGDRGDSSTDTQYF
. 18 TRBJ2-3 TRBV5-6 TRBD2 TGTGCCAGCAGCTTGTACAGCCTAGCGGGGGGGCCCACAGATACGCAGTATTTT CASSLYSLAGGPTDTQYF
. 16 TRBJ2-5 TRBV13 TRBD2 TGTGCCAGCAGCTCATCCCGGCGGGGGGGCCCGGAGACCCAGTACTTC CASSSSRRGGPETQYF
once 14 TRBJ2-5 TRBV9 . TGTGCCAGCAGCGCCTGGGGGGGCGGAGAGACCCAGTACTTC CASSAWGGGETQYF
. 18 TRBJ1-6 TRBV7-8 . TGTGCCAGCAGCCCGGTAACCGGCGGCTCCTCCTATAATTCACCCCTCCACTTT CASSPVTGGSSYNSPLHF
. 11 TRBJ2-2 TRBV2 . TGTGCCAGCACCTTAGAAGGGGAGCTGTTTTTT CASTLEGELFF
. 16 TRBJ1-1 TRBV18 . TGTGCCAGCTCACCAGACCAGAACAGGAGGAACACTGAAGCTTTCTTT CASSPDQNRRNTEAFF
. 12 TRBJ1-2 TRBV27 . TGTGCCAGCAGTTCCACAGGTTATGGCTACACCTTC CASSSTGYGYTF
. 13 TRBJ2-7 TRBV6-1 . TGTGCCAGCAGACTGGGACTGATCTACGAGCAGTACTTC CASRLGLIYEQYF
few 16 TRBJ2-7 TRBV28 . TGTGCCACCTCGCCCCCCCTTGGGGGGGCGTTAGGCGAGCAGTACTTC CATSPPLGGALGEQYF
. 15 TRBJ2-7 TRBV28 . TGTGCCAGCAGTTTGCAAGGGGTCAGCTCCTACGAGCAGTACTTC CASSLQGVSSYEQYF